The 27 T cell receptor beta chains given below trace back to one sample, sequenced in a study of vaccination effects on CD4 cells after COVID-19. Pools of viral peptides were used by the ViraFEST assay to expand antigen-specific CD4+ T cells ahead of sequencing. A 10-day culture period preceded the isolation of CD4+ T cells. Participants got two doses of BNT162b2 or mRNA-1273 vaccine. These receptors are not linked to any known antigen. Some clones are missing from TCRdb's copy, which holds only in-frame ones; the method was immunoSEQ multiplex PCR. This table holds about 66,000 clones, roughly 76% found once. This sample comprised CD4+ T cells from PBMCs cultured with HCoV-OC43 spike peptides, obtained after COVID-19 vaccination. This sample's subset: HCoV-OC43 spike overlapping peptide pool stimulation. The receptors were sampled from a human donor who received a COVID-19 vaccine.

J is TRBJ1-3 and V is TRBV4-1, with 9 nucleotides matching TRBD1. CDR1 is MGHRA and CDR2 is YSYEKL in the germline V gene. J lost 3 bases, V lost 2 bases, and 2 bases had no gene match. The CDR3 totals 15 residues. CDR3 in amino acids: CASSQTGGGGNTIYF. The CDR3 DNA reads TGCGCCAGCAGCCAAACAGGGGGCGGTGGAAACACCATATATTTT.

The chain links TRBV2 to TRBJ1-2; D unclear. The CDR3 runs 15 residues. V lost 4 bases to trimming and J lost 0 bases, with 12 bases between them. Per germline, CDR1 SNHLY and CDR2 FYNNEI. CDR3 sequence (DNA): TGTGCCAGCAGTGTGATCGGGAGAGCTAACTATGGCTACACCTTC. It is translated as CASSVIGRANYGYTF.

The chain carries TRBV4-1 and TRBJ1-3; weak D call: TRBD1 (5 bases). Trimming took off 4 bases at V and 0 bases at J, with 16 bases between the two ends. The CDR3 contains 17 residues. Germline V lookup: CDR1 MGHRA, CDR2 YSYEKL. The CDR3, as DNA: TGCGCCAGCAGCCCAGCTCGGGACGCTAGCTCTGGAAACACCATATATTTT. This encodes CASSPARDASSGNTIYF.

The chain combines TRBV18 with TRBJ2-2, with no clear D. The CDR3 spans 13 residues. The V gene's germline CDR1 is KGHSH and CDR2 LQKENI. Trimming removed 0 bases at V and 1 base at J, with 0 bases between. The DNA for the CDR3 is TGTGCCAGCTCACCACCGAACACCGGGGAGCTGTTTTTT. It encodes CASSPPNTGELFF.

The V and J genes are TRBV30 and TRBJ1-1, with D perhaps TRBD1 (5 bases). The germline V gene encodes CDR1 GTSNPN and CDR2 SVGIG (reference sequence). V shed 8 bases and J shed 5 bases, with 12 bases lying between them. The CDR3 runs 11 residues. In nucleotides, the CDR3 is TGTGCCCTCGGGGGGGTTACTGAAGCTTTCTTT. It encodes CALGGVTEAFF. Full variable domain (remainder filled in from reference TRBV30 and TRBJ1-1): SQTIHQWPATLVQPVGSPLSLECTVEGTSNPNLYWYRQAAGRGLQLLFYSVGIGQISSEVPQNLSASRPQDRQFILSSKKLLLSDSGFYLCALGGVTEAFFGQGTRLTVV.

The chain joins TRBV6-1 to TRBJ1-3; D unclear. Germline V gene lookup returns CDR1 MNHNS and CDR2 SASEGT. The CDR3 is 13 amino acids. V dropped 2 bases and J dropped 0 bases, with 2 bases sitting between them. The CDR3 DNA sequence: TGTGCCAGCAGTGAACGCTCTGGAAACACCATATATTTT. This sequence encodes CASSERSGNTIYF.

The V gene is TRBV24-1, the J gene TRBJ2-3; D might be TRBD1 (5 bases). The CDR3 sequence is 17 residues long. V lost 0 bases and J lost 0, with 12 bases in between. Germline CDR1 and CDR2: KGHDR and SFDVKD. CDR3 DNA: TGTGCCACCAGTGATTTGGGGCAGGGAATTAGCACAGATACGCAGTATTTT. Protein product: CATSDLGQGISTDTQYF.

In nucleotides, the CDR3 is TGTGCCAGCAGTCGGGACTATCGCACAGATACGCAGTATTTT. Translation: CASSRDYRTDTQYF. J is TRBJ2-3 and V is TRBV2, with 7 positions matching TRBD2. CDR1 and CDR2 from the germline V gene are SNHLY and FYNNEI. V lost 5 bases and J lost 1; bases outside the gene matches: 3. The CDR3 runs to 14 residues.

This clone was detected a few times. The chain links TRBV19 to TRBJ2-1, with a possible D match to TRBD1 (5 bases). V shed 3 bases and J shed 7 bases, with 13 bases lying between them. CDR3 size: 14 residues. The germline gives CDR1 LNHDA, CDR2 SQIVND (reference sequence). The CDR3 region has the DNA TGTGCCAGTAGTATTCCGGTAGGGGCGAATGAGCAGTTCTTC. It codes for CASSIPVGANEQFF.

This clone was recorded a few times. The CDR3 nucleotides are TGTGCCAGCAGTCTTAGTGACGGGAATCAGCCCCAGCATTTT. The encoded protein is CASSLSDGNQPQHF. The J gene is TRBJ1-5, the V gene TRBV6-6; unclear D gene. Trimming stripped 5 bases from V and 4 bases from J, with 12 bases between. The CDR3 length is 14 residues. Germline loops: CDR1 MNHNY, CDR2 SVGAGI (reference sequence).

This clone appeared a single time. The V gene is TRBV6-2 or TRBV6-3, the J gene TRBJ1-2, with D possibly being TRBD1 (5 bases). This CDR3 comprises 14 residues. V lost 5 bases to trimming and J lost 8 bases, with 18 bases between them. The V gene's germline CDR1 is MNHEY and CDR2 SVGEGT. The CDR3 reads CASSPVVQGEGYTF. CDR3 DNA: TGTGCCAGCAGTCCCGTGGTGCAGGGCGAAGGCTACACCTTC.

V and J are TRBV6-5 and TRBJ2-1; 9 bases agree with TRBD2. Germline CDR1 reads MNHEY; CDR2 reads SVGAGI. The CDR3 is 13 residues long. Losses at the gene ends were 6 bases for V and 7 bases for J; bases not matched to a gene: 4. CDR3 nucleotides: TGTGCCAGCAGCCTAGCGGGGCGGAATGAGCAGTTCTTC. Protein product: CASSLAGRNEQFF.

The chain has TRBV6-5 and TRBJ1-6; D call uncertain. V was clipped by 2 bases and J by 7 bases, with 9 bases between them. The length of the CDR3 is 14 residues. The germline V gene has CDR1 MNHEY and CDR2 SVGAGI. The CDR3 DNA sequence: TGTGCCAGCAGTTACCAGGATACAAATTCACCCCTCCACTTT. This encodes CASSYQDTNSPLHF.

V usage is TRBV5-1 and J usage is TRBJ2-1; D ambiguous. Deletions cut 0 bases from V and 7 bases from J, with 11 bases between. Germline lookup yields CDR1 SGHRS and CDR2 YFSETQ. The CDR3 runs 14 residues. For the CDR3, the DNA is TGCGCCAGCAGCTTGGGACAAGTACTAAATGAGCAGTTCTTC. This gives the protein CASSLGQVLNEQFF.

The V and J genes are TRBV30 and TRBJ1-1, with D possibly being TRBD1 (5 bases). Germline V gene lookup returns CDR1 GTSNPN and CDR2 SVGIG (reference sequence). The CDR3 has 11 residues. V lost 5 bases and J 10 bases, leaving 14 bases between the germline ends. CDR3 region: CAWGTAYTAFF. Here the CDR3 DNA reads TGTGCCTGGGGGACGGCATATACAGCTTTCTTT.

This chain links TRBV24-1 with TRBJ2-3; possible D gene TRBD1, 6 bases. With 5 bases removed from V and 6 bases from J, the gap between germline ends came to 14 bases. The CDR3 loop spans 14 amino acids. Germline loops: CDR1 KGHDR, CDR2 SFDVKD. Here the CDR3 DNA reads TGTGCCACCAGTGCCCCAGGGGCAGGTGATACGCAGTATTTT. Protein product: CATSAPGAGDTQYF.

The chain couples TRBV5-6 to TRBJ2-7, with no clear D. Germline V gives CDR1 SGHDT, CDR2 YYEEEE. Trimming removed 4 bases at V and 2 bases at J, with 28 bases between. This CDR3 region has 19 residues. The CDR3 is CASSTRQGPISDPPYEQYV. The DNA for the CDR3 is TGTGCCAGCAGCACAAGACAAGGGCCTATAAGCGACCCTCCCTACGAGCAGTACGTC.

This sequence joins TRBV2 and TRBJ2-3; 9 bases fit TRBD2. The junction had 9 bases not matched to a gene; V was cut back by 6 bases and J by 2 bases. The CDR3 covers 16 residues. The germline CDR1 and CDR2 sequences are SNHLY and FYNNEI. CDR3 bases: TGTGCCAGCAGGAGATTGCGGGGGGGACTCACAGATACGCAGTATTTT. Translating it yields CASRRLRGGLTDTQYF.

This clone occurred once. This rearrangement joins TRBV2 to TRBJ2-5; D gene ambiguous. This CDR3 has 14 amino acids. Germline V CDR1 and CDR2: SNHLY, FYNNEI. The V and J ends lost 7 bases and 5 bases respectively, with 17 bases between them. In nucleotides, the CDR3 is TGTGCCAGCAAGGTTTGGAGAGGAGTGGAGACCCAGTACTTC. Protein: CASKVWRGVETQYF.

This chain links TRBV2 with TRBJ1-5; D is uncertain. The V end lost 2 bases, the J end lost 6 bases, and 14 bases lay between the germline ends. The CDR3 runs to 15 residues. The germline V gene has CDR1 SNHLY and CDR2 FYNNEI. The CDR3 protein is CASSETDRVSQPQHF. CDR3 DNA: TGTGCCAGCAGTGAAACTGATAGGGTCTCTCAGCCCCAGCATTTT.

The J gene is TRBJ2-3, the V gene TRBV7-8; the match to TRBD2 covers 8 bases. V lost 0 bases to trimming and J lost 0 bases; unmatched junction nucleotides: 5. This CDR3 has 17 residues. The V gene's germline CDR1 is SGHVS and CDR2 FQNEAQ. The CDR3 coding sequence is TGTGCCAGCAGCTTAGCTAGCGGGGTACCTAGCACAGATACGCAGTATTTT. As protein: CASSLASGVPSTDTQYF.

The gene calls are TRBV29-1 and TRBJ2-2; D is possibly TRBD1 or TRBD2 (6 bases each). V was pared by 6 bases and J by 4 bases, with 21 bases between. The V gene's germline CDR1 is SQVTM and CDR2 ANQGSEA. The CDR3 covers 16 residues. The CDR3 sequence: CSVGSRGGPVTGELFF. In nucleotides, the CDR3 is TGCAGCGTCGGCTCTCGTGGGGGGCCGGTCACCGGGGAGCTGTTTTTT.

This clone was counted a few times. The CDR3 DNA follows: TGTGCCACCAAAAACTGTTCACCCCTCCACTTT. Amino acid sequence: CATKNCSPLHF. V is TRBV24-1 and J is TRBJ1-6; no clear D gene. Germline V lookup: CDR1 KGHDR, CDR2 SFDVKD. V dropped 8 bases and J dropped 9 bases, with 7 bases sitting between them. The CDR3 covers 11 residues.

The DNA of the CDR3 is TGTGCCAGCTCACCCCGACAGGGGGCGATAGATACGCAGTATTTT. Protein product: CASSPRQGAIDTQYF. The genes are TRBV18 and TRBJ2-3, with 10 bases matching TRBD1. J was trimmed by 5 bases and V by 3 bases; bases with no gene match: 5. This CDR3 region has 15 residues. Germline CDR1 is KGHSH and CDR2 is LQKENI.

For the CDR3, the DNA is TGTGCCAGCAGCGTAGAGCCGGGACAGGGGTATGGCTACACCTTC. This encodes CASSVEPGQGYGYTF. The rearrangement uses TRBV9 and TRBJ1-2; 10 bases are a match to TRBD1. The germline V gene has CDR1 SGDLS and CDR2 YYNGEE. The CDR3 is made up of 15 amino acids. V dropped 0 bases and J dropped 5; count of bases not matched to a gene: 4.

The V and J genes are TRBV18 and TRBJ1-2; TRBD1 is a possible D gene (5 bases). The CDR3 loop spans 14 amino acids. The V gene's germline CDR1 is KGHSH and CDR2 LQKENI. The ends were cut back, 2 bases at V and 7 bases at J, with 14 bases in the middle. The CDR3 region is CASSPVQGGGGYTF. The CDR3 DNA reads as TGTGCCAGCTCACCAGTCCAGGGAGGTGGTGGCTACACCTTC.

The sample holds a few counts of this clone. This chain joins TRBV7-9 and TRBJ1-6; D is perhaps TRBD1 (5 bases). V was trimmed by 5 bases and J by 6 bases, leaving 14 bases between them. The CDR3 is 15 residues long. Looked up from germline, CDR1 is SEHNR and CDR2 is FQNEAQ (reference sequence). The CDR3 bases are TGTGCCAGCAGCCTTCGGCAGGGAGGTAATTCACCCCTCCACTTT. Its translation is CASSLRQGGNSPLHF.